The T cell receptor (beta chain) described here comes from a study of vaccination effects on CD4 cells after COVID-19. Study-wide background: It was two doses of either the BNT162b2 or mRNA-1273 vaccine that participants received.

Ahead of sequencing, the ViraFEST assay grew antigen-specific CD4+ T cells using viral peptide pools. Scientists isolated CD4+ T cells after a roughly nine-day culture period ended. Regarding this clone: The antigen remains undetermined.

Germline CDR1 SGHTS, CDR2 YDEGEE. The CDR3 contains 17 residues. The V segment lost 4 bases and the J segment 4 bases; nucleotides outside the gene matches: 15. Clones were read by immunoSEQ multiplex PCR, and TCRdb kept only the in-frame ones, dropping some. This table holds 50,000 to 75,000 clones, 81% found once. The rearrangement uses TRBV5-8 and TRBJ1-1; 8 nucleotides align to TRBD1. This TCR came from a human donor who received a COVID-19 vaccine. Sample: CD4+ T cells from PBMCs cultured with HCoV-229E spike peptides, taken before COVID-19 vaccination. The DNA for the CDR3 is TGTGCCAGCAGCCCATGGGGTCAGGGGGCGCGAGGCACTGAAGCTTTCTTT. It is translated as CASSPWGQGARGTEAFF.